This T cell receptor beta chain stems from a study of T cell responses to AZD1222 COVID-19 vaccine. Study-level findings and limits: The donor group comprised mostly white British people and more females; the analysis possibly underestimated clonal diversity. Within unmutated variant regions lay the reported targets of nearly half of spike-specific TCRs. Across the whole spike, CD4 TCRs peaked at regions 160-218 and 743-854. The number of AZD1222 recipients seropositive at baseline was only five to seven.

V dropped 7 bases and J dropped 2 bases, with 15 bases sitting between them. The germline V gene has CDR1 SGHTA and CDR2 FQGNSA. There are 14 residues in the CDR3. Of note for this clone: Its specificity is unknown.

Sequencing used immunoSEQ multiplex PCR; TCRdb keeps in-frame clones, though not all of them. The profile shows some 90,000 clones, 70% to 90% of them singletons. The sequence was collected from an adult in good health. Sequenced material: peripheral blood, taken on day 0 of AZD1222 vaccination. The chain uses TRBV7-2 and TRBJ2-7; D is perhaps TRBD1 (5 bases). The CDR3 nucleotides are TGTGCCAGCATGTCCCGTGACAGACCCTACGAGCAGTACTTC. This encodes CASMSRDRPYEQYF.